Listed below are T cell receptor beta chains from one sample, sequenced in a study of cytomegalovirus exposure and HLA in healthy donors. Method: immunoSEQ multiplex PCR; TCRdb's copy keeps in-frame clones and lacks some. The table includes roughly 140,000 clones, around 78% detected once. Sequenced input: PBMCs. The receptors derive from a woman in her thirties or forties in good health and CMV-seropositive. Both conserved end residues are part of each CDR3. The order of the fields is CDR3 length, clone size, D gene, V gene, J gene, CDR3 protein, CDR3 DNA. A D gene is named only where the DNA matches it firmly. Clone size is given for some rows only: seen once, a few or many times, or a class if the clone is expanded.

18	few	.	TRBV27	TRBJ2-7	CASSLRGGWRGKSYEQYF	TGTGCCAGCAGTTTAAGGGGGGGGTGGAGGGGAAAATCGTACGAGCAGTACTTC
13	.	.	TRBV28	TRBJ1-1	CASSLYLNTEAFF	TGTGCCAGCAGTTTGTACTTGAACACTGAAGCTTTCTTT
14	.	.	TRBV5-1	TRBJ2-3	CASSFGGSTDTQYF	TGCGCCAGCAGCTTCGGCGGGAGCACAGATACGCAGTATTTT
12	.	TRBD2	TRBV4-2	TRBJ2-7	CASSRSGDEQYF	TGTGCCAGCAGCCGGAGCGGGGACGAGCAGTACTTC
15	once	.	TRBV9	TRBJ2-1	CASSVNERAHHEQFF	TGTGCCAGCAGCGTAAACGAGCGGGCCCATCATGAGCAGTTCTTC
16	.	TRBD1	TRBV4-2	TRBJ1-2	CASSQGEGQGFYGYTF	TGTGCCAGCAGCCAAGGAGAAGGACAGGGATTCTATGGCTACACCTTC
13	.	.	TRBV4-1	TRBJ2-5	CASSQLALETQYF	TGCGCCAGCAGCCAACTAGCGCTGGAGACCCAGTACTTC
17	once	TRBD2	TRBV10-3	TRBJ2-1	CAISGLAGAGPYNEQFF	TGTGCCATCAGTGGGCTAGCGGGAGCAGGGCCCTACAATGAGCAGTTCTTC
14	.	TRBD1	TRBV29-1	TRBJ1-2	CSVGSRQGFRGYTF	TGTAGCGTTGGGTCCCGACAGGGATTCCGAGGCTACACCTTC
15	.	TRBD1	TRBV28	TRBJ2-7	CASTTRQGKFDEQYF	TGTGCCAGCACCACTCGACAGGGGAAATTCGACGAGCAGTACTTC
13	few	.	TRBV7-2	TRBJ2-1	CASSFELVNEQFF	TGTGCCAGCAGCTTTGAACTAGTCAATGAGCAGTTCTTC
16	.	TRBD2	TRBV7-2	TRBJ2-1	CASSLTAGGAYNEQFF	TGTGCCAGCAGCTTAACGGCGGGAGGCGCCTACAATGAGCAGTTCTTC
14	.	TRBD2	TRBV2	TRBJ2-7	CATQALAGVLEQYF	TGTGCCACCCAGGCCTTAGCGGGAGTCTTGGAGCAGTACTTC
18	.	.	TRBV21-1	TRBJ1-5	CASSKVKRYPYSNQPQHF	TGTGCCAGCAGCAAAGTGAAGAGGTATCCTTATAGCAATCAGCCCCAGCATTTT
15	.	TRBD2	TRBV5-1	TRBJ2-7	CASSLVVAGGYEQYF	TGCGCCAGCAGCTTGGTGGTAGCGGGAGGATACGAGCAGTACTTC
13	.	.	TRBV2	TRBJ1-5	CASSVEFNQPQHF	TGTGCCAGCAGTGTTGAGTTCAATCAGCCCCAGCATTTT
15	.	.	TRBV30	TRBJ1-1	CAWSFQGHRSTEAFF	TGTGCCTGGAGTTTCCAGGGACACCGGAGTACTGAAGCTTTCTTT
15	.	TRBD1	TRBV6-1	TRBJ1-2	CASSEVFGQGRGYTF	TGTGCCAGCAGTGAAGTATTCGGACAGGGCAGGGGCTACACCTTC
15	.	TRBD2	TRBV28	TRBJ2-1	CASSKPGLAGFEQFF	TGTGCCAGCAGTAAACCGGGACTAGCGGGATTTGAGCAGTTCTTC
17	.	TRBD1	TRBV28	TRBJ2-3	CASSRTGTGGSRDTQYF	TGTGCCAGCAGCCGTACCGGGACAGGGGGTTCAAGAGATACGCAGTATTTT
15	once	.	TRBV5-1	TRBJ2-5	CASSLGSSSLETQYF	TGCGCCAGCAGCTTGGGTAGTTCGAGTTTGGAGACCCAGTACTTC
15	.	.	TRBV5-5	TRBJ2-1	CASRGAREPGHEQFF	TGTGCCAGCAGGGGGGCGCGGGAGCCAGGGCATGAGCAGTTCTTC
17	medium-sized	TRBD1	TRBV11-3	TRBJ2-2	CASSSYGTGGYTGELFF	TGTGCCAGCAGCTCGTATGGGACAGGGGGGTATACCGGGGAGCTGTTTTTT
14	.	.	TRBV10-3	TRBJ1-1	CAITSGVGNTEAFF	TGTGCCATCACGTCAGGGGTGGGGAACACTGAAGCTTTCTTT
15	.	TRBD1	TRBV6-1	TRBJ2-3	CASSGGQGNADTQYF	TGTGCCAGCAGTGGAGGACAGGGTAACGCAGATACGCAGTATTTT
14	.	TRBD2	TRBV29-1	TRBJ2-3	CSVCAGGPLDTQYF	TGCAGCGTTTGTGCGGGAGGGCCTTTGGATACGCAGTATTTT
16	.	TRBD1	TRBV28	TRBJ2-4	CASSFGQPGQKNIQYF	TGTGCCAGCAGTTTTGGGCAGCCGGGACAGAAAAACATTCAGTACTTC
15	.	.	TRBV27	TRBJ2-1	CASSKLDSSYNEQFF	TGTGCCAGCAGTAAACTGGACAGCTCCTACAATGAGCAGTTCTTC
13	.	.	TRBV2	TRBJ1-3	CASSAGAGNTIYF	TGTGCCAGCAGCGCAGGGGCTGGAAACACCATATATTTT
16	.	TRBD1	TRBV4-2	TRBJ2-7	CASSQALGTGTYEQYF	TGTGCCAGCAGCCAAGCCCTCGGGACAGGTACCTACGAGCAGTACTTC
13	.	.	TRBV7-7	TRBJ2-7	CASSPQGSSEQYF	TGTGCTAGCAGCCCCCAGGGGTCTAGCGAGCAGTACTTC
15	.	.	TRBV28	TRBJ2-5	CASSLARTGQETQYF	TGTGCCAGCAGTTTGGCCCGCACAGGACAAGAGACCCAGTACTTC
13	few	.	TRBV7-3	TRBJ2-1	CASSPLVSNEQFF	TGTGCCAGCAGCCCTCTAGTTTCCAATGAGCAGTTCTTC
15	.	.	TRBV28	TRBJ1-5	CASSLGGAPDQPQHF	TGTGCCAGCAGTTTGGGAGGGGCACCAGATCAGCCCCAGCATTTT
13	once	.	TRBV6-1	TRBJ2-1	CASSDQSYNEQFF	TGTGCCAGCAGTGATCAGTCCTACAATGAGCAGTTCTTC
16	.	TRBD2	TRBV7-2	TRBJ2-1	CASSTGLAGASNEQFF	TGTGCCAGCAGCACCGGACTAGCGGGAGCCTCAAATGAGCAGTTCTTC
14	.	.	TRBV13	TRBJ1-2	CASSTLQDNYGYTF	TGTGCCAGCAGCACCCTACAGGATAACTATGGCTACACCTTC
11	.	.	TRBV6-1	TRBJ2-7	CASSIAYEQYF	TGTGCCAGCAGTATAGCCTACGAGCAGTACTTC
15	.	.	TRBV9	TRBJ1-1	CVSSVAAGRNTEAFF	TGTGTCAGCAGCGTAGCGGCAGGGCGGAACACTGAAGCTTTCTTT
17	once	TRBD2	TRBV27	TRBJ2-5	CASSLSTTSGHLSEQYF	TGTGCCAGCAGTTTATCGACGACTAGCGGACACCTCTCAGAGCAGTACTTC
15	.	.	TRBV7-9	TRBJ2-5	CASSSHSSVQETQYF	TGTGCCAGCAGCTCCCATTCTAGCGTGCAAGAGACCCAGTACTTC
13	.	.	TRBV5-6	TRBJ1-4	CASSFRGGIRLFF	TGTGCCAGCAGCTTCCGGGGGGGCATACGACTGTTTTTT
14	.	.	TRBV2	TRBJ1-1	CASSKQTVNTEAFF	TGTGCCAGCAGTAAACAAACAGTGAACACTGAAGCTTTCTTT
15	.	.	TRBV7-8	TRBJ2-7	CASSLGGAPSYEQYF	TGTGCCAGCAGCTTAGGGGGAGCTCCATCCTACGAGCAGTACTTC
15	once	.	TRBV7-9	TRBJ1-4	CASSLIGQPNEKLFF	TGTGCCAGCAGCTTGATCGGACAGCCTAATGAAAAACTGTTTTTT
12	.	.	TRBV5-4	TRBJ1-2	CASSSTVYGYTF	TGTGCCAGCAGCTCCACGGTCTATGGCTACACCTTC
15	few	TRBD1	TRBV5-1	TRBJ2-7	CASSLQGAHGDEQYF	TGCGCCAGCAGCTTGCAGGGGGCGCACGGTGACGAGCAGTACTTC
14	.	.	TRBV5-1	TRBJ2-7	CASSLLAGVDEQYF	TGCGCCAGCAGCTTGCTGGCAGGGGTGGACGAGCAGTACTTC
14	.	TRBD1	TRBV4-1	TRBJ2-1	CASSRGTGANEQFF	TGCGCCAGCAGCCGAGGGACAGGGGCAAATGAGCAGTTCTTC
16	.	TRBD1	TRBV6-6	TRBJ1-5	CASSRRTGSMGQPQHF	TGTGCCAGCAGCCGAAGGACAGGGTCAATGGGGCAGCCCCAGCATTTT
12	few	.	TRBV30	TRBJ2-7	CAWRGGQTEQYF	TGTGCCTGGAGAGGAGGCCAGACCGAGCAGTACTTC
13	.	.	TRBV29-1	TRBJ2-7	CSVSSGWVYEQYF	TGCAGCGTTTCGAGCGGGTGGGTCTACGAGCAGTACTTC
12	few	.	TRBV6-5	TRBJ1-1	CASSAQGGRAFF	TGTGCCAGCAGTGCACAGGGAGGGCGAGCTTTCTTT
15	.	TRBD1	TRBV15	TRBJ2-3	CATSDRGAPTDTQYF	TGTGCCACCAGCGACAGGGGGGCCCCCACAGATACGCAGTATTTT